This is a list of T cell receptor beta chains from one sample in a study of early T cells in non-severe SARS-CoV-2 infection. TCRdb re-called the 5' RACE reads with MiXCR, one entry per CDR3 protein. The table lists 85,000 to 120,000 distinct CDR3 sequences, around 14% of them singletons. The sequencing input was whole blood. These receptors were obtained from an adult who was a healthcare worker with PCR-confirmed SARS-CoV-2 infection or an uninfected control (not recorded which). Each CDR3 is given without its conserved first and last residue. The D gene is left open where the match is weak.

V gene: TRBV28; J gene: TRBJ2-2; D gene: TRBD2; CDR3 protein: ASSFSGRTKNTGELF
V gene: TRBV6-5; J gene: TRBJ2-5; D gene: NA; CDR3 protein: ASSYAPGAETQY
V gene: TRBV12-3/TRBV12-4; J gene: TRBJ2-2; D gene: TRBD2; CDR3 protein: ASSSRTLAGGPWGGELF
V gene: TRBV7-9; J gene: TRBJ1-4; D gene: NA; CDR3 protein: ASSLASAGEKLF
V gene: TRBV2; J gene: TRBJ2-3; D gene: TRBD2; CDR3 protein: ASSELAAQKTDTQY
V gene: TRBV9; J gene: TRBJ2-7; D gene: NA; CDR3 protein: ASSPEGLEGKNEQY
V gene: TRBV6-1; J gene: TRBJ2-1; D gene: NA; CDR3 protein: ASSEQESSYNEQF
V gene: TRBV3-1; J gene: TRBJ2-7; D gene: NA; CDR3 protein: ASSHYSEQY
V gene: TRBV12-3/TRBV12-4; J gene: TRBJ2-2; D gene: NA; CDR3 protein: ASSSNTGELF
V gene: TRBV29-1; J gene: TRBJ2-4; D gene: NA; CDR3 protein: SGSWGRVGIQY
V gene: TRBV13; J gene: TRBJ2-1; D gene: NA; CDR3 protein: ASSPGRLTQF
V gene: TRBV12-3/TRBV12-4; J gene: TRBJ1-5; D gene: TRBD1; CDR3 protein: ASSLGDRGQPQH
V gene: TRBV28; J gene: TRBJ2-7; D gene: NA; CDR3 protein: ASSLSDTTVSSYEQY
V gene: TRBV12-3/TRBV12-4; J gene: TRBJ1-2; D gene: TRBD1; CDR3 protein: ASSLGATGTNYA
V gene: TRBV20-1; J gene: TRBJ2-7; D gene: NA; CDR3 protein: SATETGVREQY
V gene: TRBV29-1; J gene: TRBJ1-5; D gene: TRBD1; CDR3 protein: SVRGPDQPQH